This T cell receptor beta chain originates from a study of Graves' ophthalmopathy and Graves' hyperthyroidism. The sample holds many counts of this clonotype. With 7 bases clipped from V and 4 bases from J, the junction kept 6 bases outside the gene matches. This CDR3 is 14 amino acids long. CDR1 and CDR2 from the germline V gene are SGHRS and YFSETQ. Investigators amplified TCR beta CDR3 regions from RNA transcripts. HTBI primers were used in a first-round RT-PCR, which preceded a second-round multiplex PCR. TCRdb reanalysed the multiplex PCR reads using MiXCR and keeps one entry per CDR3 protein. The sample includes 220,000 or so distinct CDR3 sequences, roughly 21% seen only once; the top ten take around 40%.

The chain joins TRBV5-1 to TRBJ2-7; TRBD1 aligns across 12 bases. The sequence was collected from a woman between 45 and 65 years old with Graves' ophthalmopathy. Material: peripheral blood. The CDR3 protein is CASGRDRGLYEQYF. In DNA form, the CDR3 reads TGCGCCAGCGGCCGGGACAGGGGGCTGTACGAGCAGTACTTC. The whole variable domain, remainder taken from reference TRBV5-1 and TRBJ2-7, is KAGVTQTPRYLIKTRGQQVTLSCSPISGHRSVSWYQQTPGQGLQFLFEYFSETQRNKGNFPGRFSGRQFSNSRSEMNVSTLELGDSALYLCASGRDRGLYEQYFGPGTRLTVT.